This T cell receptor beta chain is from a study of blood T cells in healthy people across ages. A sample-barcoded 5' primer and a J-beta primer mix were used in a second PCR of about 6 to 11 cycles. TCRdb recomputed calls from the 5' RACE reads with MiXCR, one row per CDR3 protein. Of 1 million to 1.2 million distinct CDR3 sequences listed, approximately 38% were seen once; the top ten hold approximately 14%. Study results and caveats: PBMC samples, being unsorted, prevented any conclusive comparison of naive and antigen-experienced cells.

The CDR3 covers 13 residues. V was cut by 0 bases and J by 3 bases, with 8 bases left in between. Germline assignment: CDR1 DFQATT and CDR2 SNEGSKA (reference sequence). On this clonotype itself: Its antigen remains unknown.

V usage is TRBV20-1 and J usage is TRBJ1-1, with D perhaps TRBD1 (5 bases). Sequenced input: blood. This clonotype was obtained from a man aged 18 to 35 in good health. CDR3 protein: CSARDRGHTEAFF. The CDR3 DNA reads TGCAGTGCTAGAGACCGGGGCCACACTGAAGCTTTCTTT.